What follows is one T cell receptor beta chain and its context. This clonotype was recorded many times. This clone's antigen is unknown. Base qualities were left out, and no much larger clone turns up one base away. This entry comes from a study of regulatory T cells in long-lasting Graves disease (dated by TCRdb to the early 2020s). Regarding the complete study: Newly diagnosed Graves' disease patients had taken antithyroid drugs for less than 3 months. This study used TCR sequencing and RNA sequencing of peripheral blood to compare persistent Graves' disease patients against newly diagnosed Graves' disease patients. The study was registered as a clinical trial and conducted in China. A total of around 35 samples underwent TCR sequencing, from roughly 13 patients with persistent Graves' disease and 20 or so patients with newly diagnosed Graves' disease. Beyond this particular receptor, the publication reports: Sequencing and analysis were limited to the TCR beta chain. The authors acknowledged the small sample size as a limitation that may reduce accuracy. Persistent Graves' disease patients showed lower TCR Shannon entropy and fewer highly expanded clones than newly diagnosed patients, suggesting clonal expansion. A larger number of public clonotypes was shared among persistent patients (approximately 2,500) than among newly diagnosed patients (roughly 1,000). Persistent disease showed preferential use of TRBV28, TRBJ1-2 and TRBJ2-5, whereas newly diagnosed disease favored TRBV20-1 and TRBJ2-1. Peripheral blood alone was examined, since thyroid tissue, which constituted the primary lesion, could not be accessed.

The method behind the library was multiplex PCR. The data were produced on an Illumina HiSeq 4000. CDR3 regions were amplified by Arm-PCR with iRepertoire HTBI primers to construct TCR beta libraries. Before sequencing, the PCR products went through gel purification. Per the authors' processing: A total of roughly 67 TRBV and 14 TRBJ segments were identified across samples and were used for gene usage analysis of CDR3 amino acid clonotypes. Filtered high-quality paired reads were merged into contigs using COPE and FqMerger. BLAST was used to align contigs to IMGT TRBV, TRBD and TRBJ reference genes, with CDR3 defined following IMGT. Clonotypes above 0.1% frequency were classified as highly expanded clones. Shannon entropy served as the measure of repertoire diversity, while the Gini coefficient captured V-J evenness. A clonotype found in more than one individual was treated as public. TCRdb trimmed the raw reads at Q25, called clones with MiXCR and kept productive beta chains. Rows are unified per CDR3 protein, each entry keeping the most common DNA and genes. These V and J calls rely on TCRdb rather than the paper's analysis. The table for this sample lists roughly 380,000 distinct CDR3 sequences; roughly a sixth of them were counted only once. Around a fifth of the sample is in the top ten clones.

Germline trimming: 4 bases from V, 10 bases from J; junction bases outside gene matches: 8. The CDR3 numbers 16 residues from cysteine through phenylalanine. The read is trimmed to its CDR3 DNA, 48 bases read in frame from base 1. From the germline V gene (reference sequence), CDR1 is LGHDT and CDR2 is YNNKEL. The time point label, as the study defines it: newly diagnosed GD, antithyroid drugs for less than 3 months. RNA was extracted from PBMCs in TRIzol for both TCR sequencing and RNA sequencing. The diagnosis of Graves' disease was made according to American Thyroid Association guidelines. Recruitment of patients was carried out at an endocrinology department in Xi'an, China. From each patient, about 8.9 milliliters of peripheral blood was collected into an EDTA anticoagulant tube. PBMCs were isolated by Ficoll Paque Plus density gradient separation without further T cell sorting. An Agilent 2100 Bioanalyzer and agarose gel were used to check RNA quality, and a NanoDrop 2000 was used to measure RNA concentration.

This specimen was peripheral blood mononuclear cells (PBMCs), taken at new diagnosis, from a patient treated with antithyroid drugs. The chain employs TRBV3-1 and TRBJ2-2; 14 central bases correspond to TRBD2. The origin of this receptor is a female donor with Graves disease. The nucleotides are TGTGCCAGCAGCCCGGGACTAGCGGGAGTCGTCGCGGAGCTGTTTTTT. It is translated as CASSPGLAGVVAELFF.